A selection of T cell receptor beta chains follows, all from one sample in a study of T-cell memory formation after mild COVID-19. TCRdb re-analysed the 5' RACE reads in MiXCR, keeping a single row per CDR3 protein. The top ten hold roughly 21% of the sample, which has hundreds of thousands of distinct CDR3 sequences, roughly 15% seen once. The sequenced sample consisted of PBMCs or a T cell subset sorted from them (not recorded which). All receptors derive from a man aged 18 to 29 who had mild COVID-19 (a few samples of this study predate the infection). Cell type and time point are not known. The CDR3 runs from the conserved cysteine through the conserved F or W. Fields, in order: V gene, CDR3 protein.

v_gene: TRBV5-6
CDR3aa: CASIRQGTEAFF

v_gene: TRBV29-1
CDR3aa: CSVDGGRDTQYF

v_gene: TRBV12-3/TRBV12-4
CDR3aa: CASSSQQGGYTEAFF

v_gene: TRBV7-3
CDR3aa: CASSSTGVHADTQYF

v_gene: TRBV20-1
CDR3aa: CSAKLAGAYSSYNEQFF

v_gene: TRBV5-1
CDR3aa: CASTRAGGYNEQFF

v_gene: TRBV4-1
CDR3aa: CASSQGPRGRGNEQFF

v_gene: TRBV5-6
CDR3aa: CASSLDPGETQYF

v_gene: TRBV6-5
CDR3aa: CASSSRRGTQETQYF

v_gene: TRBV19
CDR3aa: CASSIWRETNVLTF

v_gene: TRBV20-1
CDR3aa: CSARLAGVNEQFF

v_gene: TRBV12-3/TRBV12-4
CDR3aa: CARFPTFMGQGALGGNTIYF

v_gene: TRBV27
CDR3aa: CASSSLDRVSDTQYF

v_gene: TRBV4-3
CDR3aa: CASSRRSGGYTF

v_gene: TRBV27
CDR3aa: CASSLSGGLVADTQYF

v_gene: TRBV14
CDR3aa: CASSQVGGQGEAFF

v_gene: TRBV12-3/TRBV12-4
CDR3aa: CASRSPPTPNTEAFF

v_gene: TRBV2
CDR3aa: CASSGGLAGGGPYEQYF

v_gene: TRBV20-1
CDR3aa: CSATNQETQYF

v_gene: TRBV6-5
CDR3aa: CASRRTAGANVLTF

v_gene: TRBV4-1
CDR3aa: CASSHLGSHYEQYF

v_gene: TRBV10-3
CDR3aa: CAISEGQGRPNYGYTF